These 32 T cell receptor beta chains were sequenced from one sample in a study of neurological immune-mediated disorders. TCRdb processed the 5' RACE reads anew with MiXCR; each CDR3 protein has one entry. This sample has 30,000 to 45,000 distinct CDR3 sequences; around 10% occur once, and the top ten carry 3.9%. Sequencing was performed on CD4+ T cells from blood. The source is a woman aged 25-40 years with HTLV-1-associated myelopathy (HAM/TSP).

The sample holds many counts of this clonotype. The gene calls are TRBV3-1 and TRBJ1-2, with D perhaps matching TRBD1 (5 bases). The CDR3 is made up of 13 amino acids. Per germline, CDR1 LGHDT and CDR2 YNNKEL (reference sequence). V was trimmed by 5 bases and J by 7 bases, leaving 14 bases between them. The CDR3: CASSGAITIGYTF. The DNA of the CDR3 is TGTGCCAGCAGCGGGGCTATAACGATTGGCTACACCTTC.

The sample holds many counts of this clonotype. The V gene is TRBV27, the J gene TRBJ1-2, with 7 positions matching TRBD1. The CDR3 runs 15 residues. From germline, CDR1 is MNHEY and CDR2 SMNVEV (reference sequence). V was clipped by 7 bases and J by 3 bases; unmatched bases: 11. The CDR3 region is CASTPKTGWDYGYTF. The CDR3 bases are TGTGCCAGCACCCCGAAGACAGGGTGGGACTATGGCTACACCTTC.

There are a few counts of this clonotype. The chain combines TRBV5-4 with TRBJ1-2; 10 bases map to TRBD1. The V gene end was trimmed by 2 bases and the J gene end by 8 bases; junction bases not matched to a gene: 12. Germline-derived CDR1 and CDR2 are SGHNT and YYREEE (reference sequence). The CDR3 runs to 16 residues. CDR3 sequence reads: CASSLRTGGLSGGYTF. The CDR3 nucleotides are TGTGCCAGCAGCTTACGGACAGGGGGACTAAGTGGAGGCTACACCTTC.

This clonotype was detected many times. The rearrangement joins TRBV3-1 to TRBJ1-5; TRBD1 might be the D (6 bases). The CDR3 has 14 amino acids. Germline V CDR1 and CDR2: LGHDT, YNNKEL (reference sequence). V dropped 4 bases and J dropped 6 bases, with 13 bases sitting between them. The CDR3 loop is CASSPTGNGQPQHF. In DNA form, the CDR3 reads TGTGCCAGCAGCCCAACAGGGAATGGTCAGCCCCAGCATTTT.

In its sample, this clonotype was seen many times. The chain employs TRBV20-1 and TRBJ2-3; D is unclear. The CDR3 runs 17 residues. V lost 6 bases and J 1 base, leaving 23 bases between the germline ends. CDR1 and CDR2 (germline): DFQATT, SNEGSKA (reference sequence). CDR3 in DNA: TGCAGTGCCTTACCCTCGACGGGTATACGACGCACAGATACGCAGTATTTT. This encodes CSALPSTGIRRTDTQYF.

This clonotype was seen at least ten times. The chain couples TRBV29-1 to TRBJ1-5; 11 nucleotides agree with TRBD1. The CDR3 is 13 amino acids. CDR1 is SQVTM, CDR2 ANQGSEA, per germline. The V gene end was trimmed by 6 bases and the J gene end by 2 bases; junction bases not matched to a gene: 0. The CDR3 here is CSVGQGGNQPQHF. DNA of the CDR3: TGCAGCGTGGGACAGGGGGGCAATCAGCCCCAGCATTTT.

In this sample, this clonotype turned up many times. Here the CDR3 DNA reads TGCGCCAGCAACCTTCCGAACACCGGGGAGCTGTTTTTT. This encodes CASNLPNTGELFF. The V and J genes are TRBV5-1 and TRBJ2-2, with no clear D. Germline CDR1 reads SGHRS; CDR2 reads YFSETQ. Trimming took off 6 bases at V and 0 bases at J, with 6 bases between the two ends. This CDR3 spans 13 amino acids. The variable domain in full, completed from reference TRBV5-1 and TRBJ2-2, reads KAGVTQTPRYLIKTRGQQVTLSCSPISGHRSVSWYQQTPGQGLQFLFEYFSETQRNKGNFPGRFSGRQFSNSRSEMNVSTLELGDSALYLCASNLPNTGELFFGEGSRLTVL.

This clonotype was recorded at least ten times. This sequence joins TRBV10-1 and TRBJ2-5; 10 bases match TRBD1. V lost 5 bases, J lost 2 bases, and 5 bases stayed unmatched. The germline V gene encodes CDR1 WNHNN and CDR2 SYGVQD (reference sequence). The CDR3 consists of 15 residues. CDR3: CASSRGTGDQETQYF. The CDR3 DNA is TGCGCCAGCAGTCGAGGGACAGGGGATCAAGAGACCCAGTACTTC.

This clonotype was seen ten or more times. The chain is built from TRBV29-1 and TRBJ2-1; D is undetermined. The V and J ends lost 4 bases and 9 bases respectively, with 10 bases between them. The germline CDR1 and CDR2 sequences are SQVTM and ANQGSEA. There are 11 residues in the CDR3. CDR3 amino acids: CSVARTSEQFF. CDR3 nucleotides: TGCAGCGTTGCACGGACCTCTGAGCAGTTCTTC.

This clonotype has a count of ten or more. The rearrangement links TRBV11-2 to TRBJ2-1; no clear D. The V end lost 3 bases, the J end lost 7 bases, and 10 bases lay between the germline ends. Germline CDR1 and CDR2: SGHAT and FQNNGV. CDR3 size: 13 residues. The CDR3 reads CASSLPQANEQFF. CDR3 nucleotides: TGTGCCAGCAGCTTGCCCCAGGCTAATGAGCAGTTCTTC. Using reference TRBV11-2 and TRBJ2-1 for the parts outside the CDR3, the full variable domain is EAGVAQSPRYKIIEKRQSVAFWCNPISGHATLYWYQQILGQGPKLLIQFQNNGVVDDSQLPKDRFSAERLKGVDSTLKIQPAKLEDSAVYLCASSLPQANEQFFGPGTRLTVL.

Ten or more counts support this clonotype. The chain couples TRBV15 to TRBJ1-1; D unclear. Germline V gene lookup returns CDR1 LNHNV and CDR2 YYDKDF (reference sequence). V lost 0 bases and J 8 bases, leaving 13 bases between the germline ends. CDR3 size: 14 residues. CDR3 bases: TGTGCCACCAGCAGAGATCTAGATCCAGTAGAAGCTTTCTTT. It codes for CATSRDLDPVEAFF.

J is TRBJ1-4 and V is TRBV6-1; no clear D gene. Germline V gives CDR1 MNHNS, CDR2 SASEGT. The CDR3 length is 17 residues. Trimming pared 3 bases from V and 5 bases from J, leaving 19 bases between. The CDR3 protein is CASSEYAQARRNEKLFF. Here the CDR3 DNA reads TGTGCCAGCAGTGAGTATGCGCAGGCACGAAGAAATGAAAAACTGTTTTTT.

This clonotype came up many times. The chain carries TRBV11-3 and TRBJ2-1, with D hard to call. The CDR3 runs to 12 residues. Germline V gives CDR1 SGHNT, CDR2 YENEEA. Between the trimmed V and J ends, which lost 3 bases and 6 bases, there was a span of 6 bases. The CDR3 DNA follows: TGTGCCAGCAGCTTCTCTGGCAATGAGCAGTTCTTC. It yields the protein CASSFSGNEQFF.

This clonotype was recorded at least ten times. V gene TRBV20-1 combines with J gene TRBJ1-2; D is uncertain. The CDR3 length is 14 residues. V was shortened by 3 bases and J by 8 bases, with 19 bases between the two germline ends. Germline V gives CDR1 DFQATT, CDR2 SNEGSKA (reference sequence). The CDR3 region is CSARVEVAVGGYTF. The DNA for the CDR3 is TGCAGTGCTAGGGTGGAGGTGGCCGTGGGAGGCTACACCTTC.

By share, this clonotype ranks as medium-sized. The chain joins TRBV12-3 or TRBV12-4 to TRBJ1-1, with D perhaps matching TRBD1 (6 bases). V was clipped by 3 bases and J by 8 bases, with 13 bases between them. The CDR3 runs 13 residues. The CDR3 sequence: CASSFIGQREAFF. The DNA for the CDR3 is TGTGCCAGCAGTTTCATCGGACAGAGAGAAGCTTTCTTT.

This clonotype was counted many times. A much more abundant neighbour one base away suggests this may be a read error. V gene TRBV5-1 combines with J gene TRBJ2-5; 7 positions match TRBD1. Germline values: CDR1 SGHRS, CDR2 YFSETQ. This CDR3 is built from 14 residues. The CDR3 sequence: CTSSRTGDRETQYF. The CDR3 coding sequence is TGCACCAGCAGCCGAACAGGGGATAGGGAGACCCAGTACTTC.

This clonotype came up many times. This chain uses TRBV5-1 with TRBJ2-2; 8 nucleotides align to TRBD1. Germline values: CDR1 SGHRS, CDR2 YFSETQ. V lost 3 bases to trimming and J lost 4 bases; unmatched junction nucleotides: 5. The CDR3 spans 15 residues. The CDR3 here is CASSSDRGGTGELFF. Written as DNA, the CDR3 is TGCGCCAGCAGCTCTGACAGGGGAGGCACCGGGGAGCTGTTTTTT.

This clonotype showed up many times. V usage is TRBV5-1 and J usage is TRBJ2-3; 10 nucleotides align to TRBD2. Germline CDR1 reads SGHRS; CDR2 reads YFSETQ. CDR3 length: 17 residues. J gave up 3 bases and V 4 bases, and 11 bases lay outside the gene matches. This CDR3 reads CASSQQLAGRQTDTQYF. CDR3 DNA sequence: TGCGCCAGCAGCCAACAACTAGCGGGGAGACAAACAGATACGCAGTATTTT. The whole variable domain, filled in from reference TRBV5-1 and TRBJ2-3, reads KAGVTQTPRYLIKTRGQQVTLSCSPISGHRSVSWYQQTPGQGLQFLFEYFSETQRNKGNFPGRFSGRQFSNSRSEMNVSTLELGDSALYLCASSQQLAGRQTDTQYFGPGTRLTVL.

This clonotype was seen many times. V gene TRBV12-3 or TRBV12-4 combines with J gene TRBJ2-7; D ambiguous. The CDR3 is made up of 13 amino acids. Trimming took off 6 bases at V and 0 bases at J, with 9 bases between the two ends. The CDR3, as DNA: TGTGCCAGCAGGAAAACGTCCTCCTACGAGCAGTACTTC. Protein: CASRKTSSYEQYF.

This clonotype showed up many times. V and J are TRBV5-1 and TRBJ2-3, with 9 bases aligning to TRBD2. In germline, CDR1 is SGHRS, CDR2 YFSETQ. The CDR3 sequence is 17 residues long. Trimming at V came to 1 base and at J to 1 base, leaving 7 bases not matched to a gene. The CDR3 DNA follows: TGCGCCAGCAGCTTGAAGCCTAGCGGGACTGGCACAGATACGCAGTATTTT. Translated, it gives CASSLKPSGTGTDTQYF. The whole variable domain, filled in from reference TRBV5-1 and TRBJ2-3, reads KAGVTQTPRYLIKTRGQQVTLSCSPISGHRSVSWYQQTPGQGLQFLFEYFSETQRNKGNFPGRFSGRQFSNSRSEMNVSTLELGDSALYLCASSLKPSGTGTDTQYFGPGTRLTVL.

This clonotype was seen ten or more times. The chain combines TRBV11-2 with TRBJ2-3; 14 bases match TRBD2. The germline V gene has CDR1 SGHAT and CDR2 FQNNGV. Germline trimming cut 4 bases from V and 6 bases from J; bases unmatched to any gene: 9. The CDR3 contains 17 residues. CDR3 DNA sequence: TGTGCCAGCAGCTATCTACCGGGACTAGCGGGGGTGGATACGCAGTATTTT. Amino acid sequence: CASSYLPGLAGVDTQYF.

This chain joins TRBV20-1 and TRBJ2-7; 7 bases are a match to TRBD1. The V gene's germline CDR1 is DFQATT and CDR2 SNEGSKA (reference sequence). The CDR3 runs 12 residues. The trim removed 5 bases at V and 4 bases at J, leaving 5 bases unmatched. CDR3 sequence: CSADREIYEQYF. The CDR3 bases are TGCAGTGCTGACAGGGAAATTTACGAGCAGTACTTC.

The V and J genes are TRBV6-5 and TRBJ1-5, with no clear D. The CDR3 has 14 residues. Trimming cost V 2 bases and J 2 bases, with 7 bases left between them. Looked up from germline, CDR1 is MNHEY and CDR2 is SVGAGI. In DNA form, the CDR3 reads TGTGCCAGCAGTTACATGGAAGGCAATCAGCCCCAGCATTTT. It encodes CASSYMEGNQPQHF.

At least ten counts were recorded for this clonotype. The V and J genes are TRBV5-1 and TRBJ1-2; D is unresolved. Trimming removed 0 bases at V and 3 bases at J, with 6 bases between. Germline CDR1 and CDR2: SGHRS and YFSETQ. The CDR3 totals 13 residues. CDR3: CASSLDSYYGYTF. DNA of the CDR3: TGCGCCAGCAGCTTGGACAGCTACTATGGCTACACCTTC.

The CDR3 DNA reads as TGCAGCGTGGACGGACCGTCCTACGAGCAGTACTTC. It encodes CSVDGPSYEQYF. The genes are TRBV29-1 and TRBJ2-7; D ambiguous. The germline V and J ends were trimmed by 6 bases and 1 base, with 10 bases remaining between them. Germline CDR1 SQVTM, CDR2 ANQGSEA. This CDR3 has 12 residues.

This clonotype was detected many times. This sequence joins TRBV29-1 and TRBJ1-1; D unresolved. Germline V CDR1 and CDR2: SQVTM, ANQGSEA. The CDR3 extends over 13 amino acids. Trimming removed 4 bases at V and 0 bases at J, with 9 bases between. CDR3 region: CSVVWGMNTEAFF. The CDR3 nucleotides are TGCAGCGTTGTTTGGGGAATGAACACTGAAGCTTTCTTT.

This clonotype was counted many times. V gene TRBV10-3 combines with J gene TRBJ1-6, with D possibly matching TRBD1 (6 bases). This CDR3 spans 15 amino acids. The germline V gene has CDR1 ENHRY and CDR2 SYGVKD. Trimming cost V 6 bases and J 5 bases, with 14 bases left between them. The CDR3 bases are TGTGCCATCAGCCGGACAGAGGATCATAATTCACCCCTCCACTTT. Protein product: CAISRTEDHNSPLHF.

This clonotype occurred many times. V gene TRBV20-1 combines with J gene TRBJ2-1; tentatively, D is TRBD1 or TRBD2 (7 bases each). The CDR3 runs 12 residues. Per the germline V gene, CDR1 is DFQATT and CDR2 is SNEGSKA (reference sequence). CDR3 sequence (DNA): TGCAGCCCAGGGGGGGGGGCCCGTGAGCAGTTCTTC. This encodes CSPGGGAREQFF.

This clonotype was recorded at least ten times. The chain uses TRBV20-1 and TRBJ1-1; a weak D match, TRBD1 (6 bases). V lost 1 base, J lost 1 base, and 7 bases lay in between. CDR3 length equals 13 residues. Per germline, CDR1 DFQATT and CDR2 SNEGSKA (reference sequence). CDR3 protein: CSARGTENTEAFF. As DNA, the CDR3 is TGCAGTGCTAGAGGGACAGAGAACACTGAAGCTTTCTTT.

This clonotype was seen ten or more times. The CDR3 DNA follows: TGCGCCAGCAGCCCGGAAGCCCGGGGCTACCCACAGTACTTC. Protein sequence: CASSPEARGYPQYF. This chain links TRBV5-1 with TRBJ2-7, with D perhaps being TRBD1 or TRBD2 (5 bases each). The CDR3 is made up of 14 amino acids. CDR1 is SGHRS and CDR2 is YFSETQ in the germline V gene. V was clipped by 4 bases and J by 10 bases, with 21 bases between them. Based on the CDR3 plus reference TRBV5-1 and TRBJ2-7, the full variable domain is KAGVTQTPRYLIKTRGQQVTLSCSPISGHRSVSWYQQTPGQGLQFLFEYFSETQRNKGNFPGRFSGRQFSNSRSEMNVSTLELGDSALYLCASSPEARGYPQYFGPGTRLTVT.

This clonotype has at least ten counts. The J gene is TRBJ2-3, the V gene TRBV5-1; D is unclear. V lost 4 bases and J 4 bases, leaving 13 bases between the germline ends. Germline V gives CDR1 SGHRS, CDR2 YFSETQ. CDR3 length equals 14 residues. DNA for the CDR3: TGCGCCAGCAGCCGTATAGGAGTTGCAGATACGCAGTATTTT. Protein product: CASSRIGVADTQYF.

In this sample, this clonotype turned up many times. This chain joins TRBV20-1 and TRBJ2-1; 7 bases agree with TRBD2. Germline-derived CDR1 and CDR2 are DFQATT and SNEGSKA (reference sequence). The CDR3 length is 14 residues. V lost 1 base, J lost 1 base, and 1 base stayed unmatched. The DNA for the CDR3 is TGCAGTGCTAGAGTAGCGGGTTCCTACAATGAGCAGTTCTTC. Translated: CSARVAGSYNEQFF.